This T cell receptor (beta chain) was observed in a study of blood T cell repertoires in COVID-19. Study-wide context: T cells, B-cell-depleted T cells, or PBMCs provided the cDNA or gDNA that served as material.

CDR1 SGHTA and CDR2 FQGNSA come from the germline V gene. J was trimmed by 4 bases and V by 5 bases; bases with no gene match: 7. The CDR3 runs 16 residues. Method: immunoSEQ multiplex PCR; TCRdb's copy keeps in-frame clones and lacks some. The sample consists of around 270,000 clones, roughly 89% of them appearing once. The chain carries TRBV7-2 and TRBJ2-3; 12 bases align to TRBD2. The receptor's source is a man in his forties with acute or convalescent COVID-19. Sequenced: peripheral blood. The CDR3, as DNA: TGTGCCAGCAGCCCTCTAGCGGGGGGGAAGGCAGATACGCAGTATTTT. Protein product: CASSPLAGGKADTQYF.